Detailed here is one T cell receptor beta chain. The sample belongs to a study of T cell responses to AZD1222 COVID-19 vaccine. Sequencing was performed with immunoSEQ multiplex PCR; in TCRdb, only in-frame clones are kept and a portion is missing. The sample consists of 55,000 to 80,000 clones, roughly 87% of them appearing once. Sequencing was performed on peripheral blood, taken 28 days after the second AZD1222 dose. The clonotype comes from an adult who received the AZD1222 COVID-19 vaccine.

DNA for the CDR3: TGCGCCAGCAGCTTAGGGGTATATGAGCAGTTCTTC. It encodes CASSLGVYEQFF. The genes are TRBV5-1 and TRBJ2-1; maybe TRBD1 (5 bases). Trimming pared 2 bases from V and 8 bases from J, leaving 8 bases between. Per germline, CDR1 SGHRS and CDR2 YFSETQ. The CDR3 sequence is 12 residues long.